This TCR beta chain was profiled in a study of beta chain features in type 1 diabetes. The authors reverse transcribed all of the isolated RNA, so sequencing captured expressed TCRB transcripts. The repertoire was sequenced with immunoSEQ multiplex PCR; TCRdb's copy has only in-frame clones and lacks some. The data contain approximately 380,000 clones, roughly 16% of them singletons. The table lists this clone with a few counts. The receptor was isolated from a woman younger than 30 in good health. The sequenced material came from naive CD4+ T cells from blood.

CDR3 protein: CASIAGGFPETQYF. In DNA, the CDR3 is TGTGCCAGCATAGCAGGGGGGTTTCCAGAGACCCAGTACTTC. V and J are TRBV6-5 and TRBJ2-5; a possible D gene is TRBD1 (7 bases). CDR1 is MNHEY and CDR2 is SVGAGI in the germline V gene. The CDR3 loop spans 14 amino acids. V was clipped by 7 bases and J by 4 bases, with 16 bases between them.